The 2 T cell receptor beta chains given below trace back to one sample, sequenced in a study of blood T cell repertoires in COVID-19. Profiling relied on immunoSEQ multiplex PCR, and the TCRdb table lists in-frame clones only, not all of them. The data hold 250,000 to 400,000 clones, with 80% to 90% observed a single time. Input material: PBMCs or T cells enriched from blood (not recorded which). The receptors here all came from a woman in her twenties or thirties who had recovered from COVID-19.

Here the CDR3 reads CASNPPFRDKGDYGNQPQHF. DNA for the CDR3: TGCGCCAGCAATCCGCCGTTTAGGGACAAAGGGGATTATGGCAATCAGCCCCAGCATTTT. This chain connects TRBV23-1 to TRBJ1-5; TRBD1 might be the D (6 bases). TRBV23-1 qualifies as an ORF whose function is uncertain. Trimming left V 7 bases short and J 2 bases short, with 30 bases between. The CDR3 is 20 amino acids.

The CDR3 here is CASSQDDLGLAGEETQYF. The CDR3 bases are TGCGCCAGCAGCCAAGACGATCTGGGACTAGCGGGGGAAGAGACCCAGTACTTC. This chain joins TRBV4-1 and TRBJ2-5; TRBD2 aligns across 14 bases. This CDR3 contains 18 residues. Trimming took 0 bases from V and 3 from J; bases not matched to a gene: 6. Germline V gene lookup returns CDR1 MGHRA and CDR2 YSYEKL.